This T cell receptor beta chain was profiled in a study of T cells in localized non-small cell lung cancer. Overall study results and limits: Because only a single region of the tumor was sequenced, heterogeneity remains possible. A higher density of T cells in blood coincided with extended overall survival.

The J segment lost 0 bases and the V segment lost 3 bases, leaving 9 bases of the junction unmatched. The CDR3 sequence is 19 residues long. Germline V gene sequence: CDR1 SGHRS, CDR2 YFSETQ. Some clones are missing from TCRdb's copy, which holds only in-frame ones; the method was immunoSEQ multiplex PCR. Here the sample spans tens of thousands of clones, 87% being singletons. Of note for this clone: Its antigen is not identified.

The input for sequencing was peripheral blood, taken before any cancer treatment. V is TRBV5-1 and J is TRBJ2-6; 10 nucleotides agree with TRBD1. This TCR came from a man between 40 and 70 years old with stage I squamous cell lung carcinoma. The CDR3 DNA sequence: TGCGCCAGCAGCTCCTCAGGGACAGGGGTTACCTCTGGGGCCAACGTCCTGACTTTC. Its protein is CASSSSGTGVTSGANVLTF.